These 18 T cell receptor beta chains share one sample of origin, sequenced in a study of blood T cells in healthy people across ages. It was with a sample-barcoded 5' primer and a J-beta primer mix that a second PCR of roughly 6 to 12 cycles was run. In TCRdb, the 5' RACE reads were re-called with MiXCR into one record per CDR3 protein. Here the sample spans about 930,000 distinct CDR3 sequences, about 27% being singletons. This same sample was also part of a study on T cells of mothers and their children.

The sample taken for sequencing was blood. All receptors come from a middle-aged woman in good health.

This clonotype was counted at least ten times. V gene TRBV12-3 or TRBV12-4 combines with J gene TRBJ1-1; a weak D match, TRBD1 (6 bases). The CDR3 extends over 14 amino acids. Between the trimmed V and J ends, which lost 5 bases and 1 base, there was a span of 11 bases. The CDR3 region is CASSPGQPNTEAFF. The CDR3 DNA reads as TGTGCCAGCAGTCCCGGACAGCCGAACACTGAAGCTTTCTTT.

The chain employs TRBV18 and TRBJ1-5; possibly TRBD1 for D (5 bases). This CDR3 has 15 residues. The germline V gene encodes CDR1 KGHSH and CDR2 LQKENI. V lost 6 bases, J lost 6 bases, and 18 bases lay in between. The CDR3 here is CASSQKGGGSQPQHF. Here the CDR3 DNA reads TGTGCCAGCTCGCAAAAGGGCGGGGGTAGTCAGCCCCAGCATTTT.

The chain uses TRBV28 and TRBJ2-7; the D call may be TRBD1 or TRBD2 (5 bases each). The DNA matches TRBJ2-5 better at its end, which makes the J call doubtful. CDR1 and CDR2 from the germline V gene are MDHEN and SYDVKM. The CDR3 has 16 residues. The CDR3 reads CASNQGAGSLVGTQYF. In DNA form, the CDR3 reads TGTGCCAGCAACCAGGGTGCGGGTTCTCTTGTCGGGACCCAGTACTTC.

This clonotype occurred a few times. CDR3 residues: CSAWDRRSPMNTEAFF. CDR3 nucleotide sequence: TGCAGTGCTTGGGACAGGCGATCTCCCATGAACACTGAAGCTTTCTTT. The chain carries TRBV20-1 and TRBJ1-1; 8 bases are a match to TRBD1. This CDR3 has 16 amino acids. V shed 5 bases and J 0 bases; nucleotides not matched to a gene: 11. The germline gives CDR1 DFQATT, CDR2 SNEGSKA (reference sequence).

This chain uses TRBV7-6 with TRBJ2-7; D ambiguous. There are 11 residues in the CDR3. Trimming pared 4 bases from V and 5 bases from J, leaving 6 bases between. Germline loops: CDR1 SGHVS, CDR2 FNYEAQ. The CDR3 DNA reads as TGTGCCAGCAGCTCTCACAACGAGCAGTACTTC. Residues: CASSSHNEQYF.

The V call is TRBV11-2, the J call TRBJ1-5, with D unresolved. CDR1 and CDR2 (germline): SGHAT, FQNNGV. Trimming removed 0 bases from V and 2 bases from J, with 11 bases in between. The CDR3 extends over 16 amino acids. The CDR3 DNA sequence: TGTGCCAGCAGCTTAGAGGTAGGGAGGGGCAATCAGCCCCAGCATTTT. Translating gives CASSLEVGRGNQPQHF.

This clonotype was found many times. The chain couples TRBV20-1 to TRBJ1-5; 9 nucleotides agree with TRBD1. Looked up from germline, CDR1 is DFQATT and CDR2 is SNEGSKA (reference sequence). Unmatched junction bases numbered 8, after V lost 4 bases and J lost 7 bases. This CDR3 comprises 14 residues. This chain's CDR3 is CSANKQGADQPQHF. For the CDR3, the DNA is TGCAGTGCTAATAAACAGGGGGCCGACCAGCCCCAGCATTTT.

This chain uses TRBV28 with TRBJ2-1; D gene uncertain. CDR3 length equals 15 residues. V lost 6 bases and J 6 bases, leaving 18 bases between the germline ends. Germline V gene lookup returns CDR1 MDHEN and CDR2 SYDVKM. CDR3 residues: CASSAPLVTLNEQFF. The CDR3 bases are TGTGCCAGCAGCGCCCCTCTGGTTACCCTCAATGAGCAGTTCTTC.

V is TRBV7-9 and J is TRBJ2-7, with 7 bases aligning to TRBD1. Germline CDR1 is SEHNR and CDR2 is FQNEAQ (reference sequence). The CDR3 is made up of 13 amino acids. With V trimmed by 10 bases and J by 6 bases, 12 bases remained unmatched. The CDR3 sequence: CATVSEGAREQYF. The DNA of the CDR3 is TGTGCCACTGTAAGCGAGGGGGCTCGCGAGCAGTACTTC.

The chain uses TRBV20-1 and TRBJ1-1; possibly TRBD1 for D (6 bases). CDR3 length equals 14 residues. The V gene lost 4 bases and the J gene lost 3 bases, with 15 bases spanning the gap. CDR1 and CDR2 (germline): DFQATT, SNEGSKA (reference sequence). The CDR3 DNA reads TGCAGTGCTACAGGGGACGAAGGGGACACTGAAGCTTTCTTT. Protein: CSATGDEGDTEAFF.

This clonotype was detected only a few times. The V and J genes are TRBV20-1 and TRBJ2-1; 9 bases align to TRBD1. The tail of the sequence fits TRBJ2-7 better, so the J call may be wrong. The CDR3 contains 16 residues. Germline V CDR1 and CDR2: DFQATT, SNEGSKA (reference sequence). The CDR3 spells CSARDRGQGSYNEQYF. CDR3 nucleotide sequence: TGCAGTGCTAGAGATCGAGGACAGGGGTCCTACAATGAGCAGTACTTC.

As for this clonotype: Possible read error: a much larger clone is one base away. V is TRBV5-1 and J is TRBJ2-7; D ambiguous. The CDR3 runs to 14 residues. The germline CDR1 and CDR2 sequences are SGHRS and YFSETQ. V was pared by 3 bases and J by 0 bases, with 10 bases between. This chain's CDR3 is CASSWVQNSYEQYF. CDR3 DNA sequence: TGCGCCAGCAGCTGGGTTCAGAACTCCTACGAGCAGTACTTC. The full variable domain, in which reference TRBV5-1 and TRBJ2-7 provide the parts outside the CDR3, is KAGVTQTPRYLIKTRGQQVTLSCSPISGHRSVSWYQQTPGQGLQFLFEYFSETQRNKGNFPGRFSGRQFSNSRSEMNVSTLELGDSALYLCASSWVQNSYEQYFGPGTRLTVT.

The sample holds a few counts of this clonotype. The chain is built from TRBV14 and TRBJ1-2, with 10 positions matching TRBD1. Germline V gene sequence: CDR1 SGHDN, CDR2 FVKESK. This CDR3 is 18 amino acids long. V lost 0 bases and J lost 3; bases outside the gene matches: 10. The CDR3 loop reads CASSQDQPGQGRDYGYTF. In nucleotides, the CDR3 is TGTGCCAGCAGCCAAGACCAGCCGGGACAGGGGAGGGACTATGGCTACACCTTC.

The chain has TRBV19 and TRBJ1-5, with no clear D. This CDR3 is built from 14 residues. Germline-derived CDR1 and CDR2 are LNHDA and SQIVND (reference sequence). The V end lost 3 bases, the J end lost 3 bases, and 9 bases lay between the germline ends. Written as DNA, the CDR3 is TGTGCCAGTAGTATTTGGCGTTCCAATCAGCCCCAGCATTTT. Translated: CASSIWRSNQPQHF.

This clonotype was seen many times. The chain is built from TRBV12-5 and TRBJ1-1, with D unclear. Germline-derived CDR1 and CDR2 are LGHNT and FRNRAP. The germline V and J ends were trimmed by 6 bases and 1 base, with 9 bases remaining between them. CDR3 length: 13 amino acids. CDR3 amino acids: CASGQTGNTEAFF. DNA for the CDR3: TGTGCTAGTGGCCAGACTGGGAACACTGAAGCTTTCTTT.

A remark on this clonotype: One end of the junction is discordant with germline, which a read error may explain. The CDR3 protein is CASRLSGQTDMQYF. The CDR3 nucleotides read TGTGCCAGCAGGTTATCGGGACAGACAGATATGCAGTATTTT. The chain recombines TRBV27 with TRBJ2-3; 7 nucleotides align to TRBD1. CDR3 length: 14 residues. CDR1 MNHEY and CDR2 SMNVEV come from the germline V gene (reference sequence).

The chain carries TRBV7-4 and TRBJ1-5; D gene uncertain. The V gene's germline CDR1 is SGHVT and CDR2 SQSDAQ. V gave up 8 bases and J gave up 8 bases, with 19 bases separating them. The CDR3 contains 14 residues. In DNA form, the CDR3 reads TGTGCCAGCTTCGATTCGGGTGAGGGTAAGCCCCAGCATTTT. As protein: CASFDSGEGKPQHF.

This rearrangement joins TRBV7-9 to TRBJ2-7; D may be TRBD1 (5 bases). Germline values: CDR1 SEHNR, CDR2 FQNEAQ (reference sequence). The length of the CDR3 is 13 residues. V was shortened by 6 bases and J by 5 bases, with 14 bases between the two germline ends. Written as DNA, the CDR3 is TGTGCCAGCAGGTCCTCCGTACAGGACGAGCAGTACTTC. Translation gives CASRSSVQDEQYF.